This T cell receptor beta chain was obtained from a study of CD8 T cells in ankylosing spondylitis. General observations from the study: Clones linked with disease were CD8+ and fairly uncommon in the peripheral blood. Seemingly characteristic of ankylosing spondylitis blood was a TCR beta motif consisting of under ten highly homologous variants.

TCRdb re-called the 5' RACE reads with MiXCR, one entry per CDR3 protein. The data show about 540,000 distinct CDR3 sequences, with 10% to 15% seen just once and under 7.5% held by the top ten. Worth noting for this clonotype: What it recognizes is unknown.

V lost 6 bases, J lost 4 bases, and 8 bases stayed unmatched. This CDR3 is built from 15 residues. CDR1 is SGHRS, CDR2 YFSETQ, per germline. The rearrangement uses TRBV5-1 and TRBJ2-2; TRBD1 agrees at 8 bases. The source material was blood, either unsorted or a sorted T cell fraction (not recorded which). The clonotype comes from a male donor with ankylosing spondylitis. For the CDR3, the DNA is TGCGCCAGCACCCGGACAGGGACGAGCACCGGGGAGCTGTTTTTT. Translating gives CASTRTGTSTGELFF.